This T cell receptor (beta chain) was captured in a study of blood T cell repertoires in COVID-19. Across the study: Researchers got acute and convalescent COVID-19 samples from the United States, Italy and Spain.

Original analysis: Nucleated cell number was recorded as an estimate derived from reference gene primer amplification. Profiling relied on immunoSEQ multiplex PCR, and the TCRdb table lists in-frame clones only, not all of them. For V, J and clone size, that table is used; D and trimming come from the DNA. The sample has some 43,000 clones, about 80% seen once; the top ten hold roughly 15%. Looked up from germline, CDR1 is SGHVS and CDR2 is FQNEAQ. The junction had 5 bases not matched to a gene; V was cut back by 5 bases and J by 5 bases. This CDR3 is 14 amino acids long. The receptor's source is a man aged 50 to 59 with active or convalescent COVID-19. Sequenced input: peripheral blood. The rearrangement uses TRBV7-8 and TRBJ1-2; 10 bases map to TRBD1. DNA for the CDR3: TGTGCCAGCAGCCAAAGACAGGGGGCGTATGGCTACACCTTC. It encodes CASSQRQGAYGYTF. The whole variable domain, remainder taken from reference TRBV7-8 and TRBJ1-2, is GAGVSQSPRYKVAKRGQDVALRCDPISGHVSLFWYQQALGQGPEFLTYFQNEAQLDKSGLPSDRFFAERPEGSVSTLKIQRTQQEDSAVYLCASSQRQGAYGYTFGSGTRLTVV.